This TCR beta chain was captured by sequencing in a study of vaccination effects on CD4 cells after COVID-19. Looking at the study overall: PBMC were cultured at around 2 million per well with 9.5 to 10 IU/ml IL-2 and 7.5 to 10 ug/ml peptides. Study results and caveats: Marked clonal contraction was seen late after vaccination (in both infection- and vaccine-induced clones).

V dropped 4 bases and J dropped 0 bases, with 10 bases sitting between them. CDR1 and CDR2 from the germline V gene are LNHDA and SQIVND (reference sequence). The CDR3 totals 15 residues. Notes on this clone: Its matching antigen is unknown.

Only in-frame clones appear in the TCRdb table, and some are missing; sequencing was by immunoSEQ multiplex PCR. The sample includes about 74,000 clones, over 60% seen only once; the top ten take roughly 2%. Subsequent to approximately 11 days of culture, CD4+ T cells were isolated. Neither prior SARS-CoV-2 infection nor positive nucleocapsid antibodies were present in the vaccine recipients. Days 3 and 7 were when half the medium was replaced with IL-2 medium. The receptor's source is a human donor who received a COVID-19 vaccine. J is TRBJ1-5 and V is TRBV19; D gene uncertain. The sequencing here drew on CD4+ T cells from PBMCs cultured without peptide, taken before COVID-19 vaccination. Here the CDR3 DNA reads TGTGCCAGTAGTACCAGAGTTTTTAGCAATCAGCCCCAGCATTTT. This translates into CASSTRVFSNQPQHF.